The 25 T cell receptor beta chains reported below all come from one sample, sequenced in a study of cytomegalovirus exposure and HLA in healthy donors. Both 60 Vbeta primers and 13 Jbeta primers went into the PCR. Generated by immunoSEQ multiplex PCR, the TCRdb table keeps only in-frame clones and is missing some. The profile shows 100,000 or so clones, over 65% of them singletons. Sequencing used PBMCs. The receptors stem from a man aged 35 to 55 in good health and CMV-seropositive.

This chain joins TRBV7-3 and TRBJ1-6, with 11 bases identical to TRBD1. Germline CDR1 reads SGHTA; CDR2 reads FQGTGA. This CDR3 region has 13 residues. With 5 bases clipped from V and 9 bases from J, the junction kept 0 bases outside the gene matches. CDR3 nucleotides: TGTGCCAGCAGCGGGACAGGGGGTTCACCCCTCCACTTT. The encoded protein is CASSGTGGSPLHF.

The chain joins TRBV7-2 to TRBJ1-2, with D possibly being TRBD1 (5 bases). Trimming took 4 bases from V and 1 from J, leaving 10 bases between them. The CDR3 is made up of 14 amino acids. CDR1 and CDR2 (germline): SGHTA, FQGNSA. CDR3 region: CASSSDRINYGYTF. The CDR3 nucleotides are TGTGCCAGCAGCTCCGACAGAATTAACTATGGCTACACCTTC.

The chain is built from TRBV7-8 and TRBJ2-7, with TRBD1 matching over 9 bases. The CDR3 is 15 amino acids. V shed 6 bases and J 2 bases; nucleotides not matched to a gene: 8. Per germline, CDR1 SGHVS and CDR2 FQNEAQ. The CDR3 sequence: CASSLGGQGTYEQYF. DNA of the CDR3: TGTGCCAGCAGTCTCGGGGGACAGGGAACCTACGAGCAGTACTTC. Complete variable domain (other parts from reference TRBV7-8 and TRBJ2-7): GAGVSQSPRYKVAKRGQDVALRCDPISGHVSLFWYQQALGQGPEFLTYFQNEAQLDKSGLPSDRFFAERPEGSVSTLKIQRTQQEDSAVYLCASSLGGQGTYEQYFGPGTRLTVT.

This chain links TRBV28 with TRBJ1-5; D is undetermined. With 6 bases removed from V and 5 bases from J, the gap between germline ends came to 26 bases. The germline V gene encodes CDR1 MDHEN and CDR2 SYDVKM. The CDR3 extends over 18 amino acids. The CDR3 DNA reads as TGTGCCAGCAGCCCCTTCGTAGGACTCGGTTCGGTTGATCAGCCCCAGCATTTT. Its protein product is CASSPFVGLGSVDQPQHF.

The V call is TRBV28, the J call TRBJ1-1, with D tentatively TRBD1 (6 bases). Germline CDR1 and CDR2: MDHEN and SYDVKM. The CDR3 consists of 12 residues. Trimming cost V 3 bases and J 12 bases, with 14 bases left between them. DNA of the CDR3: TGTGCCAGCAGTTTGAGGAGACAGGAAACTTTCTTT. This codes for CASSLRRQETFF. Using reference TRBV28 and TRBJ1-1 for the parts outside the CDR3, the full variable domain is DVKVTQSSRYLVKRTGEKVFLECVQDMDHENMFWYRQDPGLGLRLIYFSYDVKMKEKGDIPEGYSVSREKKERFSLILESASTNQTSMYLCASSLRRQETFFGQGTRLTVV.

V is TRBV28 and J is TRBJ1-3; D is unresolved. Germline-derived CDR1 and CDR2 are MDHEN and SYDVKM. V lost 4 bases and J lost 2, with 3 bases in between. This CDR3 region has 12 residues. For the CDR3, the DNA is TGTGCCAGCAGTTCTGCTGGAAACACCATATATTTT. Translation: CASSSAGNTIYF.

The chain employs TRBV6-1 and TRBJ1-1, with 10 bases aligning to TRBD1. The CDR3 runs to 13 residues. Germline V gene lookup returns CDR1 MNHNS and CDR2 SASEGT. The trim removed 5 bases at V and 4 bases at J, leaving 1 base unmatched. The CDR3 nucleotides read TGTGCCAGCAGTTGGGACAGGGGCACTGAAGCTTTCTTT. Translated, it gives CASSWDRGTEAFF.

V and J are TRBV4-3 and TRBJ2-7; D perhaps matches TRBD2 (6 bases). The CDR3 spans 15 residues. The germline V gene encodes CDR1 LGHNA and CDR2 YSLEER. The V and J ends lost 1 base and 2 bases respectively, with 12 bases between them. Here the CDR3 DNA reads TGCGCCAGCAGCCAAGGGGATAGCGGCCCCTACGAGCAGTACTTC. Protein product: CASSQGDSGPYEQYF.

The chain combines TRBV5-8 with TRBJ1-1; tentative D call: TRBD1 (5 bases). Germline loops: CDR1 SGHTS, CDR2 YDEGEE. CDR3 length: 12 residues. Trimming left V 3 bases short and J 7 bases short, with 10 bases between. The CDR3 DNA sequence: TGTGCCAGCAGCTGGTGGGGCAGTGAAGCTTTCTTT. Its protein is CASSWWGSEAFF.

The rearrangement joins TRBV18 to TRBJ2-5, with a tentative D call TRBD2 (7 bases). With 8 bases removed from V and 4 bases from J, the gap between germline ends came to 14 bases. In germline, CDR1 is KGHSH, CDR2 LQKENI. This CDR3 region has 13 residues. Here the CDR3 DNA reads TGTGCCAGCACCCCGGGGGGCGGAGAGACCCAGTACTTC. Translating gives CASTPGGGETQYF.

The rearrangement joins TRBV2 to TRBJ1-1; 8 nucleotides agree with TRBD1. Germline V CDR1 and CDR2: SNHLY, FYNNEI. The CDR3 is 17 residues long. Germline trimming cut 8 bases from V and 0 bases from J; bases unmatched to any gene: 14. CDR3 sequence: CASRTTPGGRMNTEAFF. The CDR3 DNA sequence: TGTGCCAGCCGTACCACTCCAGGGGGCCGTATGAACACTGAAGCTTTCTTT. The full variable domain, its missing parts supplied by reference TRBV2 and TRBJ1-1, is EPEVTQTPSHQVTQMGQEVILRCVPISNHLYFYWYRQILGQKVEFLVSFYNNEISEKSEIFDDQFSVERPDGSNFTLKIRSTKLEDSAMYFCASRTTPGGRMNTEAFFGQGTRLTVV.

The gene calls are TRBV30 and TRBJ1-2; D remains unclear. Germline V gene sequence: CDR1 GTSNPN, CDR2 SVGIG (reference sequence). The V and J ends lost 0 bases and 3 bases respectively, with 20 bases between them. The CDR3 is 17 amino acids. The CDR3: CAWSVKWRSGTDYGYTF. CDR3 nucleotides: TGTGCCTGGAGTGTAAAGTGGAGATCTGGCACTGACTATGGCTACACCTTC.

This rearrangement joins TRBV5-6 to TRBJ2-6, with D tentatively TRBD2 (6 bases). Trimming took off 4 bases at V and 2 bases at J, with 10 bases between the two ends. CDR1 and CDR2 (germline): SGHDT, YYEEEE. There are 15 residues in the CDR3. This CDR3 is CASSPWGAGANVLTF. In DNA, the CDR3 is TGTGCCAGCAGCCCGTGGGGGGCTGGGGCCAACGTCCTGACTTTC.

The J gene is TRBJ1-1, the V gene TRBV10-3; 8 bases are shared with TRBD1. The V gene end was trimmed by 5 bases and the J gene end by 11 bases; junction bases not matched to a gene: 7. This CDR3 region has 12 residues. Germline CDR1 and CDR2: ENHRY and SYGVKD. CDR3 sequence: CAISFGQGNAFF. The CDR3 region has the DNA TGTGCCATCAGTTTCGGACAGGGAAACGCTTTCTTT.

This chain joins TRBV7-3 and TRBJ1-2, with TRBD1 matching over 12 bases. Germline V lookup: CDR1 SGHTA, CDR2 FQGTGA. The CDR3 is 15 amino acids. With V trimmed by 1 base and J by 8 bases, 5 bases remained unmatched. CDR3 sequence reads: CASSLRGTGGDGYTF. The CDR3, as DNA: TGTGCCAGCAGCTTAAGAGGGACAGGGGGCGACGGCTACACCTTC.

The CDR3 bases are TGTGCCAGCAGTCCAGACTGGGGAGGACAGCCCCAGCATTTT. Its translation: CASSPDWGGQPQHF. The chain is built from TRBV6-1 and TRBJ1-5; D gene unclear. V was clipped by 5 bases and J by 7 bases, with 15 bases between them. This CDR3 spans 14 amino acids. Per the germline V gene, CDR1 is MNHNS and CDR2 is SASEGT.

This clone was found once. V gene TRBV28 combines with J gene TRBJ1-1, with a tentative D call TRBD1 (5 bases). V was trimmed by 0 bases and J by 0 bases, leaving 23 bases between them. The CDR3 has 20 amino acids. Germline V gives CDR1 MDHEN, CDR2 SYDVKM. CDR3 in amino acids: CASSLWTWTTRRAMNTEAFF. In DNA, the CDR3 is TGTGCCAGCAGTTTATGGACTTGGACAACCCGGAGGGCGATGAACACTGAAGCTTTCTTT.

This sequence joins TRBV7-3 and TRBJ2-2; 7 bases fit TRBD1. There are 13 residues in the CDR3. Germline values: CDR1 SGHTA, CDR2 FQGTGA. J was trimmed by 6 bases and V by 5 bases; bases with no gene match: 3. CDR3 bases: TGTGCCAGCAGCCAACAGGGGTCCGGGGAGCTGTTTTTT. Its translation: CASSQQGSGELFF.

The CDR3 coding sequence is TGTGCCAGCAGCGTAACTAGCGGGGGGCCATACGAGCAGTACTTC. This translates into CASSVTSGGPYEQYF. The chain couples TRBV9 to TRBJ2-7, with 12 bases lining up with TRBD2. In germline, CDR1 is SGDLS, CDR2 YYNGEE. V shed 1 base, J shed 4 bases, and the junction held 3 bases outside the gene matches. This CDR3 is built from 15 residues. Filled out from reference TRBV9 and TRBJ2-7, the complete variable domain reads DSGVTQTPKHLITATGQRVTLRCSPRSGDLSVYWYQQSLDQGLQFLIQYYNGEERAKGNILERFSAQQFPDLHSELNLSSLELGDSALYFCASSVTSGGPYEQYFGPGTRLTVT.

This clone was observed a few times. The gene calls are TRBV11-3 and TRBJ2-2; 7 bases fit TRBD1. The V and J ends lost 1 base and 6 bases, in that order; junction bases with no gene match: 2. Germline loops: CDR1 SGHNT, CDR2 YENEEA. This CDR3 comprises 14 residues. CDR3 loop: CASSLVGTAGELFF. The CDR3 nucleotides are TGTGCCAGCAGCTTAGTCGGGACAGCCGGGGAGCTGTTTTTT.

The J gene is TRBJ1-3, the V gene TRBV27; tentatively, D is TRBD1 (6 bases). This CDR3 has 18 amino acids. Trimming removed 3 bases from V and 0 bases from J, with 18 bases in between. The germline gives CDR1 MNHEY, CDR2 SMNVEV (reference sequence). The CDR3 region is CASSFPTGQPSSGNTIYF. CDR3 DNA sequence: TGTGCCAGCAGTTTTCCGACGGGACAACCCAGCTCTGGAAACACCATATATTTT.

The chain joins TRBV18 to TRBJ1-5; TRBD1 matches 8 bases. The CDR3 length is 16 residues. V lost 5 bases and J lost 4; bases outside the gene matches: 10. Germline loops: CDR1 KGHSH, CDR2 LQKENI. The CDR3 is CASSNYRGESNQPQHF. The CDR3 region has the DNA TGTGCCAGCTCAAACTACAGGGGGGAGAGTAATCAGCCCCAGCATTTT. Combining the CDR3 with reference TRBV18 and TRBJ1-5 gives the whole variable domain NAGVMQNPRHLVRRRGQEARLRCSPMKGHSHVYWYRQLPEEGLKFMVYLQKENIIDESGMPKERFSAEFPKEGPSILRIQQVVRGDSAAYFCASSNYRGESNQPQHFGDGTRLSIL.

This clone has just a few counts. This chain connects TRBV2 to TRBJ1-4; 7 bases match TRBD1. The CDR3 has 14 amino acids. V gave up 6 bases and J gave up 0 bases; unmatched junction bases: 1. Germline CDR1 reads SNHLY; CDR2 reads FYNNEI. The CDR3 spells CASRGTATNEKLFF. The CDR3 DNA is TGTGCCAGCAGAGGGACAGCAACTAATGAAAAACTGTTTTTT.

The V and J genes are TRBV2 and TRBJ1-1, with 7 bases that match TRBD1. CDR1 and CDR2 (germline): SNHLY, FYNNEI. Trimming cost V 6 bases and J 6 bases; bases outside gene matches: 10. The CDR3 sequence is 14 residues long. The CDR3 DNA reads TGTGCCAGCAGCCTCTCACAGGGGAGGCCTGAAGCTTTCTTT. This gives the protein CASSLSQGRPEAFF. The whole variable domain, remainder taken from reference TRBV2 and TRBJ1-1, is EPEVTQTPSHQVTQMGQEVILRCVPISNHLYFYWYRQILGQKVEFLVSFYNNEISEKSEIFDDQFSVERPDGSNFTLKIRSTKLEDSAMYFCASSLSQGRPEAFFGQGTRLTVV.

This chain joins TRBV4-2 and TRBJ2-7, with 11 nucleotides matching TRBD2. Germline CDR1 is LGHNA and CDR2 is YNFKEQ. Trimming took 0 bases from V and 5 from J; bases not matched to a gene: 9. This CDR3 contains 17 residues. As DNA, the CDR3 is TGTGCCAGCAGCCAAGAGTCGCTAGCGGGAGGTTTTAACGAGCAGTACTTC. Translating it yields CASSQESLAGGFNEQYF.